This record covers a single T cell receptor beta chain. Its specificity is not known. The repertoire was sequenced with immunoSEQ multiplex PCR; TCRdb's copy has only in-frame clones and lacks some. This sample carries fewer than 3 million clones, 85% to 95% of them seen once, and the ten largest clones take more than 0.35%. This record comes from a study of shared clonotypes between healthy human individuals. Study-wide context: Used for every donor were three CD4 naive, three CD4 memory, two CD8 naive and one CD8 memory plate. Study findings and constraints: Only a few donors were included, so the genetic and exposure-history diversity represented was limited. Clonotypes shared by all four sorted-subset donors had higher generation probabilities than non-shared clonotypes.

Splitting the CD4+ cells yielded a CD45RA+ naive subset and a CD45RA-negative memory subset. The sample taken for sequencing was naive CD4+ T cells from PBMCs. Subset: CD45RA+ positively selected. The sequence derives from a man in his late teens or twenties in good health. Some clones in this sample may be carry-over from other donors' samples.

The CDR3 protein is CSARPRYTQYF. The DNA of the CDR3 is TGCAGTGCTAGACCGCGGTATACGCAGTATTTT. The chain links TRBV20-1 to TRBJ2-3; D unresolved. The V and J ends lost 2 bases and 7 bases respectively, with 7 bases between them. CDR1 and CDR2 from the germline V gene are DFQATT and SNEGSKA (reference sequence). The CDR3 is 11 amino acids.